A single sample is the source of the 32 T cell receptor beta chains below, sequenced in a study of T-cell reconstitution after alpha-beta-depleted transplantation in children (dated by TCRdb to about 2016). Library preparation employed PCR. Sequencing was carried out with an Illumina HiSeq 2500. TCR libraries were prepared with molecular barcoding, using unique molecular identifiers to normalize TCRbeta repertoire quantification. TCRdb reran the public reads through fastp at Q25 and MiXCR, keeping productive beta chains. Every entry covers one CDR3 protein and lists the most common genes and DNA from its rows. This sample has some 350,000 distinct CDR3 sequences in its table, and about 16% of those were observed once. The ten largest clones take up about 41% of the sample. Interpreted using the paper, the treatment or condition label stands for: allogeneic hematopoietic cell transplantation with graft depleted of TCRalphabeta T cells and CD19 B cells.

Sequences were derived from PBMCs, mostly from graft donor cells, sampled 360 days after TCRalphabeta/CD19-depleted stem cell transplant. Every receptor here comes from a male patient aged 2-15 years who had a stem cell transplant for acute lymphoblastic leukemia, so the T cells may come from the graft donor.

J is TRBJ2-5 and V is TRBV6-2 or TRBV6-3; TRBD1 matches at 8 bases. Germline values: CDR1 MNHEY, CDR2 SVGEGT. The CDR3 totals 16 residues. V lost 4 bases to trimming and J lost 1 base; unmatched junction nucleotides: 8. DNA for the CDR3: TGTGCCAGCAGTTCGACAGGGGTCCCCGGCCAAGAGACCCAGTACTTC. It yields the protein CASSSTGVPGQETQYF.

The table lists this clonotype with a few counts. The chain recombines TRBV7-9 with TRBJ2-1; 13 nucleotides align to TRBD2. The CDR3 length is 17 residues. Germline assignment: CDR1 SEHNR and CDR2 FQNEAQ (reference sequence). The J segment lost 2 bases and the V segment lost 4 bases, leaving 5 bases of the junction unmatched. The CDR3 DNA reads as TGTGCCAGCAGCTCTACTAGCGGGAGGGCCACCTACAATGAGCAGTTCTTC. As protein: CASSSTSGRATYNEQFF.

J is TRBJ2-3 and V is TRBV11-2, with 15 bases lining up with TRBD2. The junction had 11 bases not matched to a gene; V was cut back by 5 bases and J by 5 bases. The germline CDR1 and CDR2 sequences are SGHAT and FQNNGV. The CDR3 extends over 18 amino acids. The CDR3 is CASSLPHPGLAGGDTQYF. The CDR3, as DNA: TGTGCCAGCAGCCTACCACATCCGGGACTAGCGGGAGGAGATACGCAGTATTTT.

This clonotype was detected ten times or more. The V and J genes are TRBV5-1 and TRBJ2-5; 7 nucleotides agree with TRBD1. V trimming: 7 bases; J trimming: 2 bases; junction bases outside the gene matches: 11. Germline V lookup: CDR1 SGHRS, CDR2 YFSETQ. CDR3 size: 15 residues. In DNA, the CDR3 is TGCGCCAGCCGGCGCTACAGGGGCCATCAAGAGACCCAGTACTTC. Translating gives CASRRYRGHQETQYF.

J is TRBJ1-1 and V is TRBV6-1; D is perhaps TRBD1 (6 bases). Germline CDR1 is MNHNS and CDR2 is SASEGT. CDR3 length: 17 amino acids. V dropped 4 bases and J dropped 0 bases, with 18 bases sitting between them. The DNA of the CDR3 is TGTGCCAGCAGTGCCCCGTCCAGGGGATTAATGAACACTGAAGCTTTCTTT. Translating it yields CASSAPSRGLMNTEAFF.

J is TRBJ2-1 and V is TRBV6-6, with a weak D call TRBD2 (5 bases). Trimming left V 2 bases short and J 6 bases short, with 8 bases between. This CDR3 comprises 13 residues. Germline CDR1 is MNHNY and CDR2 is SVGAGI (reference sequence). CDR3 DNA sequence: TGTGCCAGCAGTTACCCCAGCGGCAATGAGCAGTTCTTC. Amino acids: CASSYPSGNEQFF.

V is TRBV25-1 and J is TRBJ2-7, with a possible D match to TRBD1 (7 bases). Deletions cut 2 bases from V and 5 bases from J, with 16 bases between. Germline CDR1 reads MGHDK; CDR2 reads SYGVNS. This CDR3 has 15 residues. The CDR3 nucleotides read TGTGCCAGCAGTGAAGTAGGGCAGGGGGGAAACGAGCAGTACTTC. Protein: CASSEVGQGGNEQYF.

The chain employs TRBV7-9 and TRBJ2-7; D gene unclear. Trimming took 5 bases from V and 9 from J, leaving 14 bases between them. Germline CDR1 reads SEHNR; CDR2 reads FQNEAQ (reference sequence). The CDR3 has 12 residues. Here the CDR3 reads CASSTWVTAQYF. In DNA form, the CDR3 reads TGTGCCAGCAGCACGTGGGTTACGGCGCAGTACTTC. Full variable domain (missing parts from reference TRBV7-9 and TRBJ2-7): DTGVSQNPRHKITKRGQNVTFRCDPISEHNRLYWYRQTLGQGPEFLTYFQNEAQLEKSRLLSDRFSAERPKGSFSTLEIQRTEQGDSAMYLCASSTWVTAQYFGPGTRLTVT.

This clonotype was counted many times. This chain connects TRBV28 to TRBJ1-5; D gene uncertain. The CDR3 is made up of 13 amino acids. Germline lookup yields CDR1 MDHEN and CDR2 SYDVKM. V shed 3 bases and J shed 7 bases, with 10 bases lying between them. CDR3 bases: TGTGCCAGCAGTTTCCCAGAGACCCAGCCCCAGCATTTT. Its translation is CASSFPETQPQHF.

This clonotype was counted a few times. The genes are TRBV28 and TRBJ1-2; the D is unclear. Germline V gene lookup returns CDR1 MDHEN and CDR2 SYDVKM. The CDR3 consists of 12 residues. V dropped 6 bases and J dropped 4 bases, with 9 bases sitting between them. CDR3 loop: CASSPPLYGYTF. CDR3 DNA sequence: TGTGCCAGCAGCCCCCCCCTCTATGGCTACACCTTC.

The sample holds a few counts of this clonotype. V usage is TRBV21-1 and J usage is TRBJ2-2. TRBV21-1 is reported as a pseudogene. CDR3 length: 14 amino acids. CDR3 loop: CASSKAGFAGELFF. The CDR3 nucleotides read TGTGCCAGCAGCAAAGCGGGCTTCGCCGGGGAGCTGTTTTTT.

This clonotype was observed a handful of times. V usage is TRBV5-1 and J usage is TRBJ2-5; no definite D call. The CDR3 spans 14 residues. CDR1 and CDR2 from the germline V gene are SGHRS and YFSETQ. The ends were cut back, 0 bases at V and 0 bases at J, with 6 bases in the middle. The CDR3 DNA follows: TGCGCCAGCAGCTTGGAAGGGTACCAAGAGACCCAGTACTTC. It is translated as CASSLEGYQETQYF.

This clonotype was counted between two and nine times. The rearrangement joins TRBV10-3 to TRBJ2-3; 7 bases align to TRBD1. Germline V lookup: CDR1 ENHRY, CDR2 SYGVKD. Unmatched junction bases numbered 4, after V lost 3 bases and J lost 1 base. This CDR3 has 15 residues. CDR3 sequence: CAISEGGAGTDTQYF. The CDR3 DNA is TGTGCCATCAGTGAAGGGGGCGCGGGCACAGATACGCAGTATTTT.

This chain joins TRBV5-1 and TRBJ2-3; D is uncertain. This CDR3 has 13 residues. Looked up from germline, CDR1 is SGHRS and CDR2 is YFSETQ. V was clipped by 4 bases and J by 2 bases, with 8 bases between them. CDR3 DNA: TGCGCCAGCAGCAAGTCAACCACAGATACGCAGTATTTT. Protein sequence: CASSKSTTDTQYF.

This chain connects TRBV28 to TRBJ1-1, with D unresolved. The CDR3 is 15 amino acids. CDR1 and CDR2 from the germline V gene are MDHEN and SYDVKM. V lost 3 bases to trimming and J lost 5 bases, with 16 bases between them. The DNA for the CDR3 is TGTGCCAGCAGTTTTCCCAAAATAGGGAGGACTGAAGCTTTCTTT. It codes for CASSFPKIGRTEAFF.

V gene TRBV7-2 combines with J gene TRBJ2-3; TRBD2 aligns across 13 bases. V trimming: 5 bases; J trimming: 5 bases; junction bases outside the gene matches: 7. Germline CDR1 reads SGHTA; CDR2 reads FQGNSA. The CDR3 is 16 amino acids. In DNA form, the CDR3 reads TGTGCCAGCAGCCCCGGACTAGCGGGAGTGGTAGATACGCAGTATTTT. Translated: CASSPGLAGVVDTQYF.

V and J are TRBV28 and TRBJ2-1; D is unresolved. This CDR3 spans 12 amino acids. V lost 6 bases to trimming and J lost 0 bases, with 3 bases between them. The germline gives CDR1 MDHEN, CDR2 SYDVKM. The CDR3 DNA reads TGTGCCAGCAGGGCCTCCTACAATGAGCAGTTCTTC. As protein: CASRASYNEQFF.

The chain joins TRBV3-1 to TRBJ2-1, with 12 bases matching TRBD2. V lost 5 bases to trimming and J lost 14 bases; unmatched junction nucleotides: 7. Germline lookup yields CDR1 LGHDT and CDR2 YNNKEL (reference sequence). The CDR3 contains 13 residues. CDR3 DNA: TGTGCCAGCAGCTATGGACTAGCGGGATGGGAGTTCTTC. Residues: CASSYGLAGWEFF.

This clonotype occurred a few times. This sequence joins TRBV20-1 and TRBJ2-2, with D perhaps TRBD2 (6 bases). Deletions cut 0 bases from V and 4 bases from J, with 15 bases between. The germline CDR1 and CDR2 sequences are DFQATT and SNEGSKA (reference sequence). This CDR3 contains 16 residues. The CDR3 loop is CSARDARRGLTGELFF. The CDR3 nucleotides are TGCAGTGCTAGAGATGCTAGGAGGGGACTCACCGGGGAGCTGTTTTTT.

This clonotype was seen only a few times. This chain uses TRBV10-3 with TRBJ2-1; D gene unclear. The germline gives CDR1 ENHRY, CDR2 SYGVKD. This CDR3 has 11 residues. Deletions cut 9 bases from V and 8 bases from J, with 11 bases between. The CDR3, as DNA: TGTGCCATAGGACCCAGCGATGAGCAGTTCTTC. Protein product: CAIGPSDEQFF.

The chain couples TRBV15 to TRBJ2-7; no definite D call. The germline CDR1 and CDR2 sequences are LNHNV and YYDKDF (reference sequence). V was trimmed by 0 bases and J by 0 bases, leaving 6 bases between them. This CDR3 is built from 14 residues. The CDR3: CATSREGFSYEQYF. CDR3 nucleotides: TGTGCCACCAGCAGAGAAGGATTCTCCTACGAGCAGTACTTC.

There are a few counts of this clonotype. This rearrangement joins TRBV11-2 to TRBJ2-3; no definite D call. The CDR3 spans 15 residues. The ends were cut back, 1 base at V and 1 base at J, with 9 bases in the middle. Germline V gives CDR1 SGHAT, CDR2 FQNNGV. CDR3 sequence reads: CASSLVDTRTDTQYF. For the CDR3, the DNA is TGTGCCAGCAGCTTAGTCGACACTCGCACAGATACGCAGTATTTT. The full variable domain, its missing parts supplied by reference TRBV11-2 and TRBJ2-3, is EAGVAQSPRYKIIEKRQSVAFWCNPISGHATLYWYQQILGQGPKLLIQFQNNGVVDDSQLPKDRFSAERLKGVDSTLKIQPAKLEDSAVYLCASSLVDTRTDTQYFGPGTRLTVL.

The chain is built from TRBV6-1 and TRBJ2-2; D is unresolved. V lost 8 bases and J 6 bases, leaving 13 bases between the germline ends. CDR1 MNHNS and CDR2 SASEGT come from the germline V gene. The CDR3 extends over 13 amino acids. The CDR3 bases are TGTGCCAGCTTAAAGCCGGCATCCGGGGAGCTGTTTTTT. Translated: CASLKPASGELFF.

This clonotype turned up a few times. As DNA, the CDR3 is TGTGCCACCAGCAGAGATCAATGGGAGACCCAGTACTTC. It codes for CATSRDQWETQYF. This chain links TRBV15 with TRBJ2-5, with unresolved D. The V gene's germline CDR1 is LNHNV and CDR2 YYDKDF (reference sequence). V was trimmed by 0 bases and J by 5 bases, leaving 7 bases between them. The CDR3 runs to 13 residues.

This clonotype has at least ten counts. The V gene is TRBV5-1, the J gene TRBJ2-3; no reliable D call. Germline values: CDR1 SGHRS, CDR2 YFSETQ. The CDR3 totals 15 residues. V lost 2 bases and J lost 2, with 12 bases in between. The CDR3 DNA reads as TGCGCCAGCAGCTTACTGCGGAACACCACAGATACGCAGTATTTT. This gives the protein CASSLLRNTTDTQYF.

This clonotype occurred a few times. V usage is TRBV9 and J usage is TRBJ2-2, with D uncertain. This CDR3 has 14 residues. The germline V gene encodes CDR1 SGDLS and CDR2 YYNGEE. Between the trimmed V and J ends, which lost 4 bases and 9 bases, there was a span of 16 bases. The CDR3 reads CASSPQRVGWELFF. Here the CDR3 DNA reads TGTGCCAGCAGCCCCCAACGTGTCGGGTGGGAGCTGTTTTTT.

The chain carries TRBV27 and TRBJ2-3; D uncertain. The CDR3 runs to 15 residues. Germline CDR1 and CDR2: MNHEY and SMNVEV (reference sequence). V was clipped by 5 bases and J by 0 bases, with 12 bases between them. CDR3 bases: TGTGCCAGCAGTCCTACGACACTTAGCACAGATACGCAGTATTTT. Its translation: CASSPTTLSTDTQYF.

The J gene is TRBJ2-1, the V gene TRBV10-3, with D possibly TRBD2 on 5 matching bases. The CDR3 totals 12 residues. Trimming removed 11 bases from V and 4 bases from J, with 12 bases in between. Germline V lookup: CDR1 ENHRY, CDR2 SYGVKD. The CDR3 DNA sequence: TGTGCCGCCAGAGAGGGATACAATGAGCAGTTCTTC. Translating it yields CAAREGYNEQFF.

The chain joins TRBV30 to TRBJ1-3; D is undetermined. CDR3 length: 11 residues. Trimming shortened V by 7 bases and J by 3 bases, and 7 bases separated the two germline ends. Germline V gene data show CDR1 as GTSNPN and CDR2 as SVGIG (reference sequence). CDR3 nucleotides: TGTGCCTACGAAATTGGAAACACCATATATTTT. Translated: CAYEIGNTIYF. Filled out from reference TRBV30 and TRBJ1-3, the complete variable domain reads SQTIHQWPATLVQPVGSPLSLECTVEGTSNPNLYWYRQAAGRGLQLLFYSVGIGQISSEVPQNLSASRPQDRQFILSSKKLLLSDSGFYLCAYEIGNTIYFGEGSWLTVV.

The J gene is TRBJ2-7, the V gene TRBV10-3; D possibly corresponds to TRBD1 (5 bases). In germline, CDR1 is ENHRY, CDR2 SYGVKD. Trimming pared 6 bases from V and 6 bases from J, leaving 18 bases between. This CDR3 is built from 14 residues. In DNA, the CDR3 is TGTGCCATCAGCGCGGACAACCCCCCGGGCGAGCAGTACTTC. Residues: CAISADNPPGEQYF.

The table lists this clonotype with a few counts. The chain links TRBV10-3 to TRBJ1-6, with 9 positions matching TRBD1. This CDR3 region has 13 residues. V shed 6 bases, J shed 10 bases, and the junction held 4 bases outside the gene matches. Germline V gene sequence: CDR1 ENHRY, CDR2 SYGVKD. CDR3 sequence reads: CAIRGQGDSPLHF. The CDR3, as DNA: TGTGCCATCAGGGGACAGGGCGACTCACCCCTCCACTTT.

This clonotype was observed a few times. V and J are TRBV27 and TRBJ2-4, with TRBD2 matching 16 bases. The CDR3 consists of 19 residues. CDR1 is MNHEY and CDR2 is SMNVEV in the germline V gene (reference sequence). With 2 bases clipped from V and 0 bases from J, the junction kept 4 bases outside the gene matches. DNA for the CDR3: TGTGCCAGCAGTTTAAAGGGACTAGCGGGAGGGCTAGCCAAAAACATTCAGTACTTC. This encodes CASSLKGLAGGLAKNIQYF.